Below are 10 T cell receptor beta chains sequenced from a single sample in a study of blood T cell repertoires in COVID-19. Repertoires were generated with immunoSEQ multiplex PCR, while TCRdb's copy carries only in-frame clones and drops some. In the table there are about 180,000 clones, roughly four fifths of which are singletons. The sequenced sample was peripheral blood. The receptors come from a woman in her 70s with COVID-19, enrolled during active disease.

This clone has only one observation. This rearrangement joins TRBV7-9 to TRBJ2-3; TRBD1 might be the D (5 bases). Trimming took 5 bases from V and 2 from J, leaving 17 bases between them. The CDR3 covers 16 residues. Germline-derived CDR1 and CDR2 are SEHNR and FQNEAQ (reference sequence). The CDR3 DNA is TGTGCCAGCAGCATAAGATTACCGACAGCCACAGATACGCAGTATTTT. It encodes CASSIRLPTATDTQYF.

CDR3 amino acids: CASSLAGTYEQYF. CDR3 nucleotides: TGTGCCAGCAGTTTGGCGGGAACCTACGAGCAGTACTTC. The chain combines TRBV27 with TRBJ2-7; TRBD2 is a possible D gene (6 bases). Germline V lookup: CDR1 MNHEY, CDR2 SMNVEV (reference sequence). This CDR3 contains 13 residues. Trimming took off 3 bases at V and 2 bases at J, with 8 bases between the two ends.

The chain couples TRBV11-2 to TRBJ2-5; TRBD2 matches at 11 bases. J gave up 7 bases and V 4 bases, and 5 bases lay outside the gene matches. The CDR3 contains 14 residues. Germline-derived CDR1 and CDR2 are SGHAT and FQNNGV. The CDR3 reads CASSSGTSGMTQYF. The CDR3 DNA follows: TGTGCCAGCAGCTCAGGGACTAGCGGAATGACCCAGTACTTC.

The J gene is TRBJ2-5, the V gene TRBV5-6; tentative D call: TRBD1 (5 bases). The CDR3 is 16 amino acids. Trimming removed 4 bases from V and 0 bases from J, with 16 bases in between. Germline loops: CDR1 SGHDT, CDR2 YYEEEE. CDR3 residues: CASSVDPRTNQETQYF. The CDR3 DNA reads TGTGCCAGCAGCGTTGACCCAAGGACAAACCAAGAGACCCAGTACTTC.

The rearrangement joins TRBV5-6 to TRBJ1-2; D possibly corresponds to TRBD1 (6 bases). Germline V gene lookup returns CDR1 SGHDT and CDR2 YYEEEE. The germline V and J ends were trimmed by 2 bases and 1 base, with 21 bases remaining between them. This CDR3 region has 18 residues. CDR3 sequence reads: CASSFFQGPGNLNYGYTF. For the CDR3, the DNA is TGTGCCAGCAGCTTCTTTCAGGGGCCGGGGAACCTTAACTATGGCTACACCTTC. Together with reference TRBV5-6 and TRBJ1-2, the CDR3 gives the full variable domain: DAGVTQSPTHLIKTRGQQVTLRCSPKSGHDTVSWYQQALGQGPQFIFQYYEEEERQRGNFPDRFSGHQFPNYSSELNVNALLLGDSALYLCASSFFQGPGNLNYGYTFGSGTRLTVV.

J is TRBJ2-7 and V is TRBV28; D perhaps matches TRBD2 (5 bases). V lost 3 bases and J 1 base, leaving 7 bases between the germline ends. This CDR3 has 13 amino acids. Looked up from germline, CDR1 is MDHEN and CDR2 is SYDVKM. The CDR3 protein is CASSFPGSYEQYF. The DNA of the CDR3 is TGTGCCAGCAGTTTCCCGGGATCCTACGAGCAGTACTTC.

The J gene is TRBJ1-2, the V gene TRBV27, with TRBD1 identical over 7 bases. The V and J ends lost 5 bases and 6 bases, in that order; junction bases with no gene match: 12. The CDR3 contains 15 residues. CDR1 MNHEY and CDR2 SMNVEV come from the germline V gene (reference sequence). CDR3 sequence (DNA): TGTGCCAGCAGTCGACCAGGGACAGCGACAAATGGCTACACCTTC. As protein: CASSRPGTATNGYTF.

This sequence joins TRBV28 and TRBJ1-2, with 8 bases aligning to TRBD1. The J segment lost 4 bases and the V segment lost 6 bases, leaving 7 bases of the junction unmatched. Looked up from germline, CDR1 is MDHEN and CDR2 is SYDVKM. This CDR3 contains 14 residues. In nucleotides, the CDR3 is TGTGCCAGCAGATCCGGGACAGGACCCTATGGCTACACCTTC. Protein sequence: CASRSGTGPYGYTF.

The chain links TRBV5-1 to TRBJ2-5; a possible D gene is TRBD2 (7 bases). Germline V gene lookup returns CDR1 SGHRS and CDR2 YFSETQ. The CDR3 is made up of 14 amino acids. V lost 6 bases to trimming and J lost 2 bases, with 14 bases between them. The CDR3 DNA is TGCGCCAGCACCGGGGGGACATCACAAGAGACCCAGTACTTC. This sequence encodes CASTGGTSQETQYF.

The chain recombines TRBV18 with TRBJ1-4; D is possibly TRBD1 (5 bases). V lost 0 bases and J lost 7, with 12 bases in between. The CDR3 length is 15 residues. Germline V lookup: CDR1 KGHSH, CDR2 LQKENI. The CDR3 spells CASSPPKGLIEKLFF. CDR3 nucleotide sequence: TGTGCCAGCTCACCACCAAAGGGGCTTATTGAAAAACTGTTTTTT.